The text below deals with one T cell receptor beta chain. Its specific antigen is unknown. It has no much larger one-base neighbor in the sample; base qualities were not kept. The immunoSEQ Assay, a bias-controlled multiplex PCR, was used to amplify TCRbeta CDR3 regions from genomic DNA. The original pipeline was this. Within the assay, amplification of reference gene primers was used to estimate how many nucleated cells each sample contained. Sequence reads were collapsed and filtered to measure the absolute abundance of every unique TCRbeta CDR3 rearrangement. Productive Simpson clonality was computed per sample as the square root of Simpson's diversity index over productive rearrangements. This immuneACCESS table, as held by TCRdb, lists in-frame sequences with V and J called but not all clones. Of the missing ones, under half trace to an unresolved V gene in checked studies; the others have no known cause. V, J and clone size were drawn from that table, and D and trimming were deduced from the DNA. A total of around 250,000 clones appear in this sample, approximately 89% of them only once. Of the sample, about 1.6% falls within the top ten clones.

This sample was taken from a study of blood T cell repertoires in COVID-19 (dated by TCRdb to about 2020). Broadly, across the study: The collaborator samples originated in the United States, Italy and Spain and spanned the acute and convalescent phases of COVID-19. The material from the prospective study consisted of cDNA or gDNA derived from T cells, B-cell-depleted T cells, or PBMCs. The dataset comprised deeply sampled blood TCRbeta repertoires from subjects exposed to, actively infected with, or recovered from COVID-19. The repertoires were released in a freely available public database intended as a resource for research on the immune response to SARS-CoV-2. Samples were obtained from the ongoing ImmuneRACE study (first 160 participants) and from over a thousand subjects provided by 6 global collaborators. Nearly every sample came with metadata listing a de-identified subject ID, COVID-19 status, age in years and sex. Where available, HLA class I and class II types were taken from metadata supplied by the sample provider and were not determined by assay-based typing. Study-level results and caveats: Clinical and demographic metadata were provided uncurated, with the amount varying by source and participant.

Another Seattle source contributed samples from volunteer blood donors who had recovered from COVID-19. The collaborating institutions used their own protocols to collect whole blood in K2EDTA tubes. For TCRbeta analysis, collaborators shipped samples as frozen whole blood, isolated PBMCs, or DNA extracted from either of those sample types. Trimming accounts for 4 bases at V and 0 bases at J, while the number of junction bases matched to no gene is 9. CDR1 SGHRS and CDR2 YFSETQ are derived from the germline V gene. The CDR3, from cysteine to phenylalanine, totals 17 residues. CDR3 DNA is the only sequence kept; it has 51 bases, read in frame from the first base.

The specimen sequenced was peripheral blood. This clonotype was sampled from a woman aged 55-70 years who had recovered from COVID-19. The chain was built from TRBV5-1 and TRBJ2-4; TRBD1 matches 8 bases in the middle. The CDR3 amino acid sequence is: CASSPGQATIAKNIQYF. The DNA reads TGCGCCAGCAGCCCGGGACAGGCCACCATAGCCAAAAACATTCAGTACTTC.